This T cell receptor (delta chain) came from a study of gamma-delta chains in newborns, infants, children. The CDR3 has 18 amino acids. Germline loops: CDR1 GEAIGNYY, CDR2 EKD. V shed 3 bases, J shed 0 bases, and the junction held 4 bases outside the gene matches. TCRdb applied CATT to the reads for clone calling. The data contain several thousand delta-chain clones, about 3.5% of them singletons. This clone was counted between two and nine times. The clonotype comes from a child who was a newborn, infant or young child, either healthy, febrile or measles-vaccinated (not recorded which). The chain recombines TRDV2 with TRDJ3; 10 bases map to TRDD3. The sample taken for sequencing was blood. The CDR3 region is CACDGMGDTSWDTRQMFF. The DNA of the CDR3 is TGTGCCTGTGACGGGATGGGGGATACCTCCTGGGACACCCGACAGATGTTTTTC.